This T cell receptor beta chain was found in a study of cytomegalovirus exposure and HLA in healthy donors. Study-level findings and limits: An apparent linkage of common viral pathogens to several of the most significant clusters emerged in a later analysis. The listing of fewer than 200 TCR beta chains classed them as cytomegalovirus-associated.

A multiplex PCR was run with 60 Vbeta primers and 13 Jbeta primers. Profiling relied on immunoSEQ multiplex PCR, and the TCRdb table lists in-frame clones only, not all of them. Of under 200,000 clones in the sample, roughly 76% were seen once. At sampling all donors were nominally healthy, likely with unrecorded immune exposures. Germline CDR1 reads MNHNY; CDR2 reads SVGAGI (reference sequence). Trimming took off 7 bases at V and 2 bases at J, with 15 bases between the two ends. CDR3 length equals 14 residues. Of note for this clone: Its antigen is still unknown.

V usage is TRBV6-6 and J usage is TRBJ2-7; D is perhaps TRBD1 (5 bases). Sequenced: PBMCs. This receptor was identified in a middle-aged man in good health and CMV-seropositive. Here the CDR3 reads CASTPRAGPYEQYF. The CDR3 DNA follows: TGTGCCAGCACCCCCCGGGCAGGGCCCTACGAGCAGTACTTC.